A single sample is the source of the 32 T cell receptor beta chains below, sequenced in a study of blood T cells in healthy people across ages. Alongside a J-beta primer mix, a sample-barcoded 5' primer served in a second PCR lasting about 6 to 11 cycles. TCRdb recomputed calls from the 5' RACE reads with MiXCR, one row per CDR3 protein. In the table there are some 900,000 distinct CDR3 sequences, around 46% of which are singletons. The sequenced sample consisted of blood. The receptor source for this set is a man aged 25-45 years in good health.

V and J are TRBV6-2 or TRBV6-3 and TRBJ2-3; perhaps D is TRBD1 or TRBD2 (5 bases each). The V gene lost 5 bases and the J gene lost 0 bases, with 12 bases spanning the gap. The CDR3 runs to 15 residues. The germline CDR1 and CDR2 sequences are MNHEY and SVGEGT. CDR3 nucleotides: TGTGCCAGCAGTACTAGGGACCGAAGCACAGATACGCAGTATTTT. The encoded protein is CASSTRDRSTDTQYF.

This clonotype was observed many times. The genes are TRBV4-1 and TRBJ1-6; D is ambiguous. From germline, CDR1 is MGHRA and CDR2 YSYEKL. This CDR3 comprises 12 residues. V shed 5 bases and J shed 10 bases, with 9 bases lying between them. The CDR3 loop is CASSNKGSPLHF. CDR3 bases: TGCGCCAGCAGCAATAAGGGCTCACCCCTCCACTTT.

This sequence joins TRBV11-2 and TRBJ2-1; unclear D gene. Germline V gene sequence: CDR1 SGHAT, CDR2 FQNNGV. V lost 2 bases and J lost 6, with 14 bases in between. The CDR3 extends over 15 amino acids. CDR3 sequence: CASSLPLNTGNEQFF. The CDR3 DNA reads as TGTGCCAGCAGCTTACCTCTTAATACGGGCAATGAGCAGTTCTTC.

J is TRBJ2-7 and V is TRBV28; D perhaps matches TRBD2 (6 bases). CDR1 is MDHEN, CDR2 SYDVKM, per germline. Trimming shortened V by 3 bases and J by 0 bases, and 15 bases separated the two germline ends. This CDR3 contains 16 residues. The CDR3 DNA follows: TGTGCCAGCAGTTTGTACCGGGACTCTTACTCCTACGAGCAGTACTTC. It translates to CASSLYRDSYSYEQYF.

The V call is TRBV28, the J call TRBJ1-2; tentative D call: TRBD1 (6 bases). Germline assignment: CDR1 MDHEN and CDR2 SYDVKM. V shed 6 bases and J shed 7 bases, with 21 bases lying between them. The CDR3 consists of 15 residues. Written as DNA, the CDR3 is TGTGCCAGCAGCTCCCCGCAGGGGCCCGCGGCTGGCTACACCTTC. Translation gives CASSSPQGPAAGYTF.

This sequence joins TRBV6-5 and TRBJ2-7; D is uncertain. The germline CDR1 and CDR2 sequences are MNHEY and SVGAGI. This CDR3 contains 11 residues. Trimming left V 8 bases short and J 3 bases short, with 8 bases between. In DNA, the CDR3 is TGTGCCAGCTGGAACGGCTACGAGCAGTACTTC. It translates to CASWNGYEQYF.

This clonotype was observed a handful of times. The chain has TRBV5-1 and TRBJ2-2; D is possibly TRBD2 (6 bases). CDR3 length equals 15 residues. Germline CDR1 and CDR2: SGHRS and YFSETQ. V gave up 4 bases and J gave up 4 bases, with 14 bases separating them. CDR3 DNA: TGCGCCAGCAGCCTGGGGACTCAAGCCACCGGGGAGCTGTTTTTT. Its translation: CASSLGTQATGELFF.

V is TRBV7-6 and J is TRBJ2-2; 10 bases map to TRBD1. The germline V gene has CDR1 SGHVS and CDR2 FNYEAQ. After removal of 2 bases from V and 4 bases from J, the junction contained 7 bases not matched to a gene. This CDR3 region has 17 residues. The CDR3 coding sequence is TGTGCCAGCAGCTTACCCCAGGGACAGGGGACCACCGGGGAGCTGTTTTTT. Translation gives CASSLPQGQGTTGELFF.

Note on this clonotype: The junction departs from the called germline gene at one end, perhaps through a read error. CDR3 protein: CTPRGITNEKLLF. For the CDR3, the DNA is TGCACCCCAAGGGGAATAACTAATGAAAAACTGCTTTTT. This chain uses TRBV20-1 with TRBJ1-4; D perhaps matches TRBD1 (5 bases). The CDR3 extends over 13 amino acids. Per germline, CDR1 DFQATT and CDR2 SNEGSKA (reference sequence).

This clonotype has ten or more counts. The chain combines TRBV4-2 with TRBJ1-2; tentatively, D is TRBD1 (5 bases). The CDR3 runs to 13 residues. The V and J ends lost 7 bases and 2 bases respectively, with 11 bases between them. Germline V CDR1 and CDR2: LGHNA, YNFKEQ. CDR3 nucleotide sequence: TGTGCCAGCACCGACAGCTCCAACTATGGCTACACCTTC. Residues: CASTDSSNYGYTF.

A few counts support this clonotype. This rearrangement joins TRBV7-2 to TRBJ2-7; 10 positions match TRBD1. The CDR3 loop spans 14 amino acids. V lost 5 bases to trimming and J lost 5 bases; unmatched junction nucleotides: 6. The germline gives CDR1 SGHTA, CDR2 FQGNSA. The CDR3 sequence is CASSAGQGENEQYF. For the CDR3, the DNA is TGTGCCAGCAGCGCAGGACAGGGGGAGAACGAGCAGTACTTC.

There are a few counts of this clonotype. The chain uses TRBV7-9 and TRBJ1-1; D uncertain. Germline-derived CDR1 and CDR2 are SEHNR and FQNEAQ (reference sequence). The CDR3 is 12 residues long. Trimming shortened V by 3 bases and J by 3 bases, and 5 bases separated the two germline ends. CDR3 bases: TGTGCCAGCAGCTTTCAGGACACTGAAGCTTTCTTT. Translating it yields CASSFQDTEAFF.

CDR3 nucleotide sequence: TGTGCCAGCAGTCCCGTGACCGGGGAGCTGTTTTTT. It translates to CASSPVTGELFF. The rearrangement joins TRBV27 to TRBJ2-2; unclear D gene. Trimming cost V 5 bases and J 5 bases, with 6 bases left between them. The CDR3 totals 12 residues. Per the germline V gene, CDR1 is MNHEY and CDR2 is SMNVEV (reference sequence).

V is TRBV7-2 and J is TRBJ2-7; D gene uncertain. With 5 bases removed from V and 1 base from J, the gap between germline ends came to 12 bases. CDR1 and CDR2 from the germline V gene are SGHTA and FQGNSA. There are 14 residues in the CDR3. This CDR3 is CASSDWTESYEQYF. The CDR3 DNA sequence: TGTGCCAGCAGCGACTGGACCGAATCCTACGAGCAGTACTTC.

The chain combines TRBV2 with TRBJ1-5; D gene unclear. Germline V gene sequence: CDR1 SNHLY, CDR2 FYNNEI. The CDR3 spans 12 residues. V was clipped by 0 bases and J by 9 bases, with 6 bases between them. The CDR3 bases are TGTGCCAGCAGTGAAGCAAGTAGGCCCCAGCATTTT. Protein sequence: CASSEASRPQHF.

This rearrangement joins TRBV28 to TRBJ2-6, with D perhaps matching TRBD1 (6 bases). V lost 1 base and J 0 bases, leaving 19 bases between the germline ends. The V gene's germline CDR1 is MDHEN and CDR2 SYDVKM. The CDR3 runs to 20 residues. The CDR3 coding sequence is TGTGCCAGCAGTTTATCGCTTGGACAGATCCCGATCTCTGGGGCCAACGTCCTGACTTTC. This gives the protein CASSLSLGQIPISGANVLTF. Variable domain in full (rest from reference TRBV28 and TRBJ2-6): DVKVTQSSRYLVKRTGEKVFLECVQDMDHENMFWYRQDPGLGLRLIYFSYDVKMKEKGDIPEGYSVSREKKERFSLILESASTNQTSMYLCASSLSLGQIPISGANVLTFGAGSRLTVL.

The CDR3 DNA sequence: TGCAGTGCCAAAGACGGGGGAAGTGGAAAACTGTTTTTT. Its translation: CSAKDGGSGKLFF. The chain carries TRBV20-1 and TRBJ1-4, with D perhaps matching TRBD1 (5 bases). CDR3 length equals 13 residues. Per the germline V gene, CDR1 is DFQATT and CDR2 is SNEGSKA (reference sequence). The V end was cut by 6 bases, the J end by 10 bases, with 18 bases between.

CDR3 loop: CASSEHGQGTAFF. CDR3 in DNA: TGTGCCAGCAGTGAACATGGACAGGGGACGGCTTTCTTT. The chain joins TRBV6-1 to TRBJ1-1, with 9 positions matching TRBD1. The germline gives CDR1 MNHNS, CDR2 SASEGT. V was clipped by 2 bases and J by 11 bases; unmatched bases: 6. This CDR3 is built from 13 residues.

This clonotype was counted only a few times. The chain carries TRBV7-2 and TRBJ1-6; a weak D match, TRBD1 (6 bases). Per the germline V gene, CDR1 is SGHTA and CDR2 is FQGNSA. Trimming cost V 5 bases and J 11 bases, with 19 bases left between them. The CDR3 extends over 15 amino acids. DNA for the CDR3: TGTGCCAGCAGCCGGCTGGGACAAGGTAGTGCACCCCTCCACTTT. Amino acids: CASSRLGQGSAPLHF. The whole variable domain, remainder taken from reference TRBV7-2 and TRBJ1-6, is GAGVSQSPSNKVTEKGKDVELRCDPISGHTALYWYRQSLGQGLEFLIYFQGNSAPDKSGLPSDRFSAERTGGSVSTLTIQRTQQEDSAVYLCASSRLGQGSAPLHFGNGTRLTVT.

Points on this clonotype: A much larger clonotype is one base distant, so this may be a read error. The chain links TRBV12-3 or TRBV12-4 to TRBJ2-3, with a possible D match to TRBD1 (6 bases). V gave up 2 bases and J gave up 5 bases, with 11 bases separating them. The CDR3 extends over 14 amino acids. The CDR3 bases are TGTGCCAGCAGTTTAACTCCCAGGGGAGATACGCAGTATTTT. Amino acids: CASSLTPRGDTQYF.

The chain recombines TRBV9 with TRBJ2-1; possible D gene TRBD1, 6 bases. The CDR3 is made up of 15 amino acids. From germline, CDR1 is SGDLS and CDR2 YYNGEE. The V and J ends lost 2 bases and 7 bases respectively, with 16 bases between them. CDR3 protein: CASSVAGANLNEQFF. In DNA, the CDR3 is TGTGCCAGCAGCGTTGCAGGGGCAAATTTAAATGAGCAGTTCTTC.

This clonotype showed up just once. The rearrangement joins TRBV7-8 to TRBJ1-4; D call uncertain. The CDR3 loop spans 13 amino acids. CDR1 is SGHVS and CDR2 is FQNEAQ in the germline V gene. Trimming removed 3 bases at V and 8 bases at J, with 10 bases between. CDR3 coding DNA: TGTGCCAGCAGCTTCTCGGGTGGGGAAAAACTGTTTTTT. As protein: CASSFSGGEKLFF.

J is TRBJ2-2 and V is TRBV3-1; a weak D match, TRBD1 (6 bases). V lost 6 bases and J 4 bases, leaving 9 bases between the germline ends. The length of the CDR3 is 13 residues. Germline V gene sequence: CDR1 LGHDT, CDR2 YNNKEL (reference sequence). The CDR3, as DNA: TGTGCCAGCAGTCCAGGGGCCACCGGGGAGCTGTTTTTT. As protein: CASSPGATGELFF.

This clonotype was counted between two and nine times. The chain combines TRBV4-2 with TRBJ2-7, with 8 bases identical to TRBD2. Losses at the gene ends were 1 base for V and 2 bases for J; bases not matched to a gene: 4. The germline CDR1 and CDR2 sequences are LGHNA and YNFKEQ. The CDR3 sequence is 15 residues long. The CDR3 DNA reads TGTGCCAGCAGCCAAGCATTTAGCGGGGCCTACGAGCAGTACTTC. Translating it yields CASSQAFSGAYEQYF.

This clonotype was observed once. The chain joins TRBV7-6 to TRBJ2-1; a weak D match, TRBD1 (6 bases). The end of the DNA is better explained by TRBJ2-7, so the J call may be wrong. The germline CDR1 and CDR2 sequences are SGHVS and FNYEAQ. The CDR3 is made up of 16 amino acids. The CDR3 reads CASSLTGKSSYNEQYF. In DNA form, the CDR3 reads TGTGCCAGCAGCTTAACAGGGAAGAGCTCCTACAATGAGCAGTACTTC.

This clonotype showed up just a few times. V is TRBV29-1 and J is TRBJ2-5; D call uncertain. The ends were cut back, 4 bases at V and 2 bases at J, with 11 bases in the middle. CDR1 and CDR2 from the germline V gene are SQVTM and ANQGSEA. This CDR3 comprises 13 residues. In DNA, the CDR3 is TGCAGCGTTGCCAGATTGGGACAAGAGACCCAGTACTTC. Protein: CSVARLGQETQYF.

The chain employs TRBV12-5 and TRBJ2-7; 12 bases are shared with TRBD2. The closer fit of TRBJ2-5 to the DNA end suggests the J call may be wrong. CDR3 length: 16 residues. The V gene's germline CDR1 is LGHNT and CDR2 FRNRAP. In DNA form, the CDR3 reads TGTGCTAGTGGTCCGGGTCGACTAGCGGGGGAAGGGACCCAGTACTTC. It translates to CASGPGRLAGEGTQYF.

This clonotype was recorded many times. CDR3 sequence: CASSLGGVSTDTQYF. In nucleotides, the CDR3 is TGTGCCAGCAGCTTAGGTGGGGTTAGCACAGATACGCAGTATTTT. The V and J genes are TRBV5-4 and TRBJ2-3; no clear D gene. V was shortened by 2 bases and J by 0 bases, with 10 bases between the two germline ends. The germline V gene encodes CDR1 SGHNT and CDR2 YYREEE (reference sequence). The CDR3 length is 15 residues.

The V and J genes are TRBV7-6 and TRBJ2-1, with TRBD2 matching 7 bases. J was trimmed by 8 bases and V by 5 bases; bases with no gene match: 24. Germline-derived CDR1 and CDR2 are SGHVS and FNYEAQ. The CDR3 contains 19 residues. CDR3 sequence (DNA): TGTGCCAGCAGCGGGTGGAGTTCCAGGTCGGCGGGAGTGTGGGATGAGCAGTTCTTC. Its protein is CASSGWSSRSAGVWDEQFF.

This chain joins TRBV12-3 or TRBV12-4 and TRBJ1-1; TRBD1 might be the D (5 bases). Trimming shortened V by 6 bases and J by 6 bases, and 20 bases separated the two germline ends. This CDR3 region has 15 residues. CDR3 protein: CASSLLGGKLAEAFF. The CDR3 bases are TGTGCCAGCAGCCTTCTGGGGGGAAAACTGGCTGAAGCTTTCTTT.

The chain has TRBV7-9 and TRBJ2-1; possibly TRBD2 for D (6 bases). Trimming pared 4 bases from V and 7 bases from J, leaving 14 bases between. The CDR3 contains 14 residues. In germline, CDR1 is SEHNR, CDR2 FQNEAQ (reference sequence). The CDR3 loop is CASSSGLERNEQFF. CDR3 sequence (DNA): TGTGCCAGCAGCTCGGGACTCGAGAGAAATGAGCAGTTCTTC. Based on the CDR3 plus reference TRBV7-9 and TRBJ2-1, the full variable domain is DTGVSQNPRHKITKRGQNVTFRCDPISEHNRLYWYRQTLGQGPEFLTYFQNEAQLEKSRLLSDRFSAERPKGSFSTLEIQRTEQGDSAMYLCASSSGLERNEQFFGPGTRLTVL.

The chain carries TRBV7-2 and TRBJ2-1, with 7 bases that match TRBD1. The CDR3 loop spans 15 amino acids. Losses at the gene ends were 3 bases for V and 5 bases for J; bases not matched to a gene: 7. Germline V gene data show CDR1 as SGHTA and CDR2 as FQGNSA. The CDR3 sequence: CASSFFRGWNNEQFF. CDR3 in DNA: TGTGCCAGCAGCTTCTTCAGGGGGTGGAACAATGAGCAGTTCTTC.